The 32 T cell receptor beta chains presented below share a single source sample, sequenced in a study of cytomegalovirus exposure and HLA in healthy donors. Only in-frame clones appear in the TCRdb table, and some are missing; sequencing was by immunoSEQ multiplex PCR. Of 200,000 to 250,000 clones in the sample, around 80% are singletons; the top ten hold around an eighth. Sequencing was performed on PBMCs. All receptors come from a woman younger than 45 in good health and CMV-seropositive.

In this sample, this clone turned up many times. The chain recombines TRBV6-5 with TRBJ1-5; D unresolved. V was pared by 4 bases and J by 5 bases, with 9 bases between. The CDR3 covers 13 residues. Germline assignment: CDR1 MNHEY and CDR2 SVGAGI. CDR3 bases: TGTGCCAGCAGTTTAGGTTTTGATCAGCCCCAGCATTTT. Its translation is CASSLGFDQPQHF.

The chain carries TRBV6-6 and TRBJ1-5, with 8 nucleotides matching TRBD1. The CDR3 length is 14 residues. From germline, CDR1 is MNHNY and CDR2 SVGAGI (reference sequence). Losses at the gene ends were 6 bases for V and 5 bases for J; bases not matched to a gene: 6. In DNA, the CDR3 is TGTGCCAGCAGCAATGGACAGGGCTATCAGCCCCAGCATTTT. The encoded protein is CASSNGQGYQPQHF.

The J gene is TRBJ1-1, the V gene TRBV30, with 9 bases matching TRBD1. The J segment lost 0 bases and the V segment lost 2 bases, leaving 7 bases of the junction unmatched. This CDR3 spans 16 amino acids. The V gene's germline CDR1 is GTSNPN and CDR2 SVGIG (reference sequence). CDR3 residues: CAWSTGQGSMNTEAFF. The DNA for the CDR3 is TGTGCCTGGAGTACCGGACAGGGGTCTATGAACACTGAAGCTTTCTTT.

As DNA, the CDR3 is TGTGCCTGGAGTGTACGCGTACAGGGGGCGATGAAAACTTTCTTT. It encodes CAWSVRVQGAMKTFF. The rearrangement uses TRBV30 and TRBJ1-1, with 9 bases aligning to TRBD1. With 0 bases clipped from V and 12 bases from J, the junction kept 14 bases outside the gene matches. The CDR3 has 15 residues. Looked up from germline, CDR1 is GTSNPN and CDR2 is SVGIG (reference sequence).

The V call is TRBV19, the J call TRBJ2-7; 14 bases are shared with TRBD2. V was pared by 6 bases and J by 0 bases, with 7 bases of the junction left unmatched. CDR1 LNHDA and CDR2 SQIVND come from the germline V gene (reference sequence). This CDR3 comprises 17 residues. The CDR3, as DNA: TGTGCCAGTAGACTGGGACTAGCGGGAGCCGCCTCCTACGAGCAGTACTTC. Protein: CASRLGLAGAASYEQYF.

This chain's CDR3 is CASSNDREGNQPQHF. The CDR3 nucleotides are TGTGCCAGCAGCAACGACAGGGAGGGCAATCAGCCCCAGCATTTT. The rearrangement links TRBV6-5 to TRBJ1-5; 7 positions agree with TRBD1. J was trimmed by 2 bases and V by 6 bases; bases with no gene match: 7. Germline CDR1 reads MNHEY; CDR2 reads SVGAGI. This CDR3 region has 15 residues.

The rearrangement links TRBV7-9 to TRBJ1-2; no definite D call. Deletions cut 5 bases from V and 2 bases from J, with 9 bases between. CDR1 and CDR2 (germline): SEHNR, FQNEAQ (reference sequence). CDR3 length equals 13 residues. The CDR3 region is CASSPSQNYGYTF. The CDR3 region has the DNA TGTGCCAGCAGCCCGAGTCAAAACTATGGCTACACCTTC.

This rearrangement joins TRBV29-1 to TRBJ2-7, with TRBD2 identical over 9 bases. This CDR3 comprises 15 residues. Germline-derived CDR1 and CDR2 are SQVTM and ANQGSEA. The V gene end was trimmed by 0 bases and the J gene end by 4 bases; junction bases not matched to a gene: 7. CDR3 sequence (DNA): TGCAGCGTTGAAGAGACCGGGACTAGCAGATACGAGCAGTACTTC. It specifies CSVEETGTSRYEQYF.

This CDR3 is CASSGLAGSWGSYEQYF. CDR3 DNA sequence: TGTGCCAGCAGCGGCTTAGCGGGCTCTTGGGGTTCCTACGAGCAGTACTTC. The chain joins TRBV11-2 to TRBJ2-7; 7 nucleotides match TRBD2. Losses at the gene ends were 5 bases for V and 1 base for J; bases not matched to a gene: 14. Germline CDR1 reads SGHAT; CDR2 reads FQNNGV. This CDR3 comprises 17 residues.

V and J are TRBV29-1 and TRBJ1-2; TRBD1 matches at 12 bases. The CDR3 has 14 residues. V trimming: 7 bases; J trimming: 9 bases; junction bases outside the gene matches: 12. The germline CDR1 and CDR2 sequences are SQVTM and ANQGSEA. This chain's CDR3 is CSAVAEGQGASYTF. The CDR3 DNA reads TGCAGCGCCGTTGCCGAGGGACAGGGGGCAAGCTACACCTTC. Supplemented by reference TRBV29-1 and TRBJ1-2, the full variable domain reads SAVISQKPSRDICQRGTSLTIQCQVDSQVTMMFWYRQQPGQSLTLIATANQGSEATYESGFVIDKFPISRPNLTFSTLTVSNMSPEDSSIYLCSAVAEGQGASYTFGSGTRLTVV.

The V gene is TRBV6-1, the J gene TRBJ1-5; 8 bases map to TRBD1. Germline V gives CDR1 MNHNS, CDR2 SASEGT. This CDR3 is 15 amino acids long. V dropped 7 bases and J dropped 6; count of bases not matched to a gene: 11. CDR3 DNA sequence: TGTGCCAGCACCCTGACAGGGGATGTGGGTCAGCCCCAGCATTTT. This gives the protein CASTLTGDVGQPQHF.

The chain joins TRBV4-1 to TRBJ2-2, with a weak D call TRBD1 (5 bases). V was trimmed by 4 bases and J by 7 bases, leaving 16 bases between them. The V gene's germline CDR1 is MGHRA and CDR2 YSYEKL. The CDR3 has 15 amino acids. The CDR3 region is CASSPFLTDNGELFF. The CDR3 DNA sequence: TGCGCCAGCAGCCCCTTTCTGACAGATAACGGGGAGCTGTTTTTT.

In this sample, this clone turned up once. The genes are TRBV5-1 and TRBJ2-5; D gene ambiguous. Germline assignment: CDR1 SGHRS and CDR2 YFSETQ. V shed 0 bases and J shed 5 bases, with 11 bases lying between them. There are 14 residues in the CDR3. In DNA form, the CDR3 reads TGCGCCAGCAGCTTGGAACTGGGCAGGGAGACCCAGTACTTC. It yields the protein CASSLELGRETQYF. Full variable domain (outside the CDR3, taken from reference TRBV5-1 and TRBJ2-5): KAGVTQTPRYLIKTRGQQVTLSCSPISGHRSVSWYQQTPGQGLQFLFEYFSETQRNKGNFPGRFSGRQFSNSRSEMNVSTLELGDSALYLCASSLELGRETQYFGPGTRLLVL.

The J gene is TRBJ1-2, the V gene TRBV7-2; tentative D call: TRBD1 (6 bases). V was pared by 4 bases and J by 8 bases, with 17 bases between. This CDR3 region has 14 residues. The germline V gene encodes CDR1 SGHTA and CDR2 FQGNSA. DNA of the CDR3: TGTGCCAGCAGCTACCGACAGGCAGAAAAGGGCTACACCTTC. Translating gives CASSYRQAEKGYTF.

The V and J genes are TRBV27 and TRBJ2-5, with 7 bases that match TRBD1. Germline CDR1 reads MNHEY; CDR2 reads SMNVEV (reference sequence). V was pared by 6 bases and J by 2 bases, with 6 bases of the junction left unmatched. The CDR3 loop spans 14 amino acids. The CDR3 DNA is TGTGCCAGCAGCCATTGGGGACAGCAAGAGACCCAGTACTTC. Translation: CASSHWGQQETQYF.

On this clone: A junction end diverges from the germline sequence, so it may reflect a read error. This chain links TRBV27 with TRBJ1-5; D not resolved. This CDR3 has 15 amino acids. Germline assignment: CDR1 MNHEY and CDR2 SMNVEV (reference sequence). The DNA for the CDR3 is TGTTCCAGCAGTTTTAATGTTGATAGCAATCAGCCCCAGCATTTT. It codes for CSSSFNVDSNQPQHF.

This rearrangement joins TRBV14 to TRBJ2-5; 9 bases line up with TRBD1. The CDR3 is 15 residues long. Trimming took 1 base from V and 4 from J; bases not matched to a gene: 4. The V gene's germline CDR1 is SGHDN and CDR2 FVKESK. The CDR3 here is CASSQGDRVGETQYF. CDR3 nucleotide sequence: TGTGCCAGCAGCCAAGGGGACAGGGTGGGAGAGACCCAGTACTTC.

V gene TRBV19 combines with J gene TRBJ1-2, with TRBD1 matching 12 bases. V dropped 6 bases and J dropped 4; count of bases not matched to a gene: 3. This CDR3 comprises 14 residues. Looked up from germline, CDR1 is LNHDA and CDR2 is SQIVND (reference sequence). The CDR3 bases are TGTGCCAGTAGCGGGACAGGGGGCACCTATGGCTACACCTTC. Protein sequence: CASSGTGGTYGYTF. Based on the CDR3 plus reference TRBV19 and TRBJ1-2, the full variable domain is DGGITQSPKYLFRKEGQNVTLSCEQNLNHDAMYWYRQDPGQGLRLIYYSQIVNDFQKGDIAEGYSVSREKKESFPLTVTSAQKNPTAFYLCASSGTGGTYGYTFGSGTRLTVV.

V usage is TRBV5-6 and J usage is TRBJ2-7; D is unresolved. This CDR3 is built from 12 residues. Trimming removed 0 bases from V and 4 bases from J, with 5 bases in between. Germline V gives CDR1 SGHDT, CDR2 YYEEEE. Here the CDR3 reads CASSLGVYEQYF. CDR3 nucleotide sequence: TGTGCCAGCAGCTTGGGGGTGTACGAGCAGTACTTC.

V usage is TRBV5-1 and J usage is TRBJ2-1; D remains unclear. CDR3 size: 14 residues. The germline CDR1 and CDR2 sequences are SGHRS and YFSETQ. V gave up 0 bases and J gave up 2 bases, with 6 bases separating them. DNA of the CDR3: TGCGCCAGCAGCTTGGAACTAACCTACAATGAGCAGTTCTTC. Its translation: CASSLELTYNEQFF. Variable domain in full (rest from reference TRBV5-1 and TRBJ2-1): KAGVTQTPRYLIKTRGQQVTLSCSPISGHRSVSWYQQTPGQGLQFLFEYFSETQRNKGNFPGRFSGRQFSNSRSEMNVSTLELGDSALYLCASSLELTYNEQFFGPGTRLTVL.

The chain uses TRBV6-5 and TRBJ2-1; possibly TRBD1 or TRBD2 for D (6 bases each). CDR1 is MNHEY and CDR2 is SVGAGI in the germline V gene. The CDR3 is 14 residues long. Trimming shortened V by 0 bases and J by 10 bases, and 13 bases separated the two germline ends. CDR3 amino acids: CASSYSRGAREQFF. DNA for the CDR3: TGTGCCAGCAGTTACTCGAGGGGGGCGCGGGAGCAGTTCTTC.

This sequence joins TRBV7-2 and TRBJ1-2; the D gene is possibly TRBD1 (6 bases). The CDR3 spans 14 residues. V dropped 5 bases and J dropped 5 bases, with 15 bases sitting between them. CDR1 SGHTA and CDR2 FQGNSA come from the germline V gene. DNA of the CDR3: TGTGCCAGCAGCCCCCGCAGGGGACCATATGGCTACACCTTC. Protein: CASSPRRGPYGYTF.

This clone was counted between two and nine times. Other DNA sequences in the sample encode the same CDR3. This chain links TRBV30 with TRBJ1-1; D remains unclear. The CDR3 extends over 11 amino acids. Germline V gives CDR1 GTSNPN, CDR2 SVGIG (reference sequence). Trimming took off 0 bases at V and 8 bases at J, with 7 bases between the two ends. CDR3 sequence: CAWSVRVEAFF. The CDR3 coding sequence is TGTGCCTGGAGTGTACGGGTGGAAGCTTTCTTT.

The chain carries TRBV6-5 and TRBJ2-7, with TRBD1 as a possible D gene (6 bases). Trimming removed 5 bases from V and 3 bases from J, with 17 bases in between. The CDR3 spans 15 residues. Per the germline V gene, CDR1 is MNHEY and CDR2 is SVGAGI. CDR3 DNA sequence: TGTGCCAGCAGTCCACCAGGGGTATCCTTCTACGAGCAGTACTTC. This sequence encodes CASSPPGVSFYEQYF.

J is TRBJ2-1 and V is TRBV30; TRBD2 matches at 12 bases. CDR3 size: 14 residues. Germline lookup yields CDR1 GTSNPN and CDR2 SVGIG (reference sequence). Unmatched junction bases numbered 9, after V lost 0 bases and J lost 15 bases. CDR3 residues: CAWSVGLAGGVWFF. Here the CDR3 DNA reads TGTGCCTGGAGTGTTGGTCTAGCGGGAGGGGTTTGGTTCTTC.

V is TRBV6-5 and J is TRBJ2-2, with no clear D. The CDR3 consists of 13 residues. V lost 6 bases, J lost 5 bases, and 10 bases lay in between. From germline, CDR1 is MNHEY and CDR2 SVGAGI. The CDR3 sequence is CASSPHGTGELFF. In nucleotides, the CDR3 is TGTGCCAGCAGCCCCCATGGGACCGGGGAGCTGTTTTTT.

V and J are TRBV13 and TRBJ2-5, with 8 positions matching TRBD2. V shed 5 bases, J shed 0 bases, and the junction held 8 bases outside the gene matches. Per germline, CDR1 PRHDT and CDR2 FYEKMQ (reference sequence). The CDR3 spans 16 residues. The CDR3 protein is CASSHSGGAYQETQYF. CDR3 in DNA: TGTGCCAGCAGCCACAGCGGGGGAGCGTACCAAGAGACCCAGTACTTC.

The chain uses TRBV19 and TRBJ1-5; 7 bases map to TRBD1. CDR1 and CDR2 from the germline V gene are LNHDA and SQIVND (reference sequence). V dropped 4 bases and J dropped 5; count of bases not matched to a gene: 17. The CDR3 has 18 amino acids. CDR3 protein: CASSRMRQGTARDQPQHF. CDR3 nucleotides: TGTGCCAGTAGTAGAATGAGACAGGGAACGGCGCGCGATCAGCCCCAGCATTTT. The full variable domain, its missing parts supplied by reference TRBV19 and TRBJ1-5, is DGGITQSPKYLFRKEGQNVTLSCEQNLNHDAMYWYRQDPGQGLRLIYYSQIVNDFQKGDIAEGYSVSREKKESFPLTVTSAQKNPTAFYLCASSRMRQGTARDQPQHFGDGTRLSIL.

The V gene is TRBV9, the J gene TRBJ2-7; D not certain. CDR3 length equals 16 residues. Germline lookup yields CDR1 SGDLS and CDR2 YYNGEE. Trimming removed 0 bases at V and 0 bases at J, with 13 bases between. CDR3: CASSVGGDGTSYEQYF. DNA for the CDR3: TGTGCCAGCAGCGTAGGTGGAGACGGAACCTCCTACGAGCAGTACTTC.

The chain recombines TRBV18 with TRBJ2-7, with 9 bases fitting TRBD2. The trim removed 0 bases at V and 2 bases at J, leaving 5 bases unmatched. The CDR3 is 16 amino acids. Germline values: CDR1 KGHSH, CDR2 LQKENI. In nucleotides, the CDR3 is TGTGCCAGCTCACCACCGCTGGCGGGAGGGACCTACGAGCAGTACTTC. Translating it yields CASSPPLAGGTYEQYF.

V and J are TRBV2 and TRBJ2-2; 7 bases fit TRBD1. J gave up 6 bases and V 5 bases, and 12 bases lay outside the gene matches. The CDR3 contains 16 residues. CDR1 is SNHLY and CDR2 is FYNNEI in the germline V gene. As DNA, the CDR3 is TGTGCCAGCAGTCCCCTAAACAGGGGTGGGGCCGGGGAGCTGTTTTTT. Translated: CASSPLNRGGAGELFF.

The J gene is TRBJ2-7, the V gene TRBV5-1, with TRBD1 matching 9 bases. V shed 2 bases and J 3 bases; nucleotides not matched to a gene: 9. CDR1 and CDR2 (germline): SGHRS, YFSETQ. CDR3 length: 16 residues. For the CDR3, the DNA is TGCGCCAGCAGCTTACGTACCGGGACAGGGATCTACGAGCAGTACTTC. Encoded protein: CASSLRTGTGIYEQYF.